A selection of T cell receptor beta chains follows, all from one sample in a study of cytomegalovirus exposure and HLA in healthy donors. The data were produced by immunoSEQ multiplex PCR, yet TCRdb's version contains in-frame clones alone and is incomplete. The sample holds about 190,000 clones; almost 75% are singletons and the top ten take approximately 3%. Material for sequencing was PBMCs. These receptors all stem from a woman in her 30s in good health and CMV-seropositive. Both conserved end residues are part of each CDR3. D genes are given only for firm matches. Only part of the rows carry a size: once, few, many, or a class if the clone is expanded.

J: TRBJ2-7
D: -
V: TRBV5-4
size: -
length: 13
DNA: TGTGCCAGCAGCCCGGGTAAGGGGTTCGAGCAGTACTTC
CDR3: CASSPGKGFEQYF

J: TRBJ2-3
D: TRBD2
V: TRBV4-1
size: -
length: 16
DNA: TGCGCCAGCAGCCAAGGGTGGCTAGCGGTCACAGATACGCAGTATTTT
CDR3: CASSQGWLAVTDTQYF

J: TRBJ2-3
D: -
V: TRBV5-1
size: once
length: 15
DNA: TGCGCCAGCAGCTTGGAGGGGGGGAGCGCAGATACGCAGTATTTT
CDR3: CASSLEGGSADTQYF

J: TRBJ2-7
D: TRBD2
V: TRBV14
size: -
length: 14
DNA: TGTGCCAGCGCGGTTAGCGGGGGTACCTACGAGCAGTACTTC
CDR3: CASAVSGGTYEQYF

J: TRBJ2-7
D: TRBD1
V: TRBV7-9
size: once
length: 16
DNA: TGTGCCAGCAGCTTAGGGGGACAGGGAGTAAACCACGAGCAGTACTTC
CDR3: CASSLGGQGVNHEQYF

J: TRBJ2-7
D: -
V: TRBV4-1
size: -
length: 15
DNA: TGCGCCAGCAGCCAAGTCGGACAGTTCTCCTACGAGCAGTACTTC
CDR3: CASSQVGQFSYEQYF

J: TRBJ2-7
D: TRBD1
V: TRBV5-8
size: -
length: 14
DNA: TGTGCCAGCAGCTTGAGGGACAGGGGGAACGAGCAGTACTTC
CDR3: CASSLRDRGNEQYF

J: TRBJ2-1
D: TRBD2
V: TRBV7-9
size: -
length: 14
DNA: TGTGCCATAAAAATGGTGACTAGCGGAGACGAGCGGTTCTTC
CDR3: CAIKMVTSGDERFF

J: TRBJ2-7
D: TRBD2
V: TRBV11-2
size: -
length: 15
DNA: TGTGCCAGCAGTTCTCTAGCGGGGGAACCCTACGAGCAGTACTTC
CDR3: CASSSLAGEPYEQYF

J: TRBJ2-1
D: TRBD2
V: TRBV7-6
size: -
length: 15
DNA: TGTGCCAGCAGCTTTTATAGCGGGGCATTCAATGAGCAGTTCTTC
CDR3: CASSFYSGAFNEQFF

J: TRBJ2-7
D: TRBD1
V: TRBV19
size: -
length: 15
DNA: TGTGCCAGTAGGCCGTCCGGGACAGGGGGCTGGGAGCAGTACTTC
CDR3: CASRPSGTGGWEQYF

J: TRBJ1-6
D: -
V: TRBV6-5
size: few
length: 13
DNA: TGTGCCAGCAGTTACATTAATAATTCACCCCTCCACTTT
CDR3: CASSYINNSPLHF

J: TRBJ2-7
D: -
V: TRBV19
size: -
length: 13
DNA: TGTGCCAGTAGTACCACTGGCGGGTACGAGCAGTACTTC
CDR3: CASSTTGGYEQYF

J: TRBJ2-4
D: -
V: TRBV10-1
size: -
length: 14
DNA: TGCGCCAGCAGTGAGGCGGGGTTCGGGAACATTCAGTACTTC
CDR3: CASSEAGFGNIQYF

J: TRBJ1-5
D: TRBD1
V: TRBV2
size: few
length: 15
DNA: TGTGCCAGCAGCCTTGACAGGGATCGCAATCAGCCCCAGCATTTT
CDR3: CASSLDRDRNQPQHF

J: TRBJ2-5
D: TRBD2
V: TRBV27
size: -
length: 16
DNA: TGTGCCAGCAGTTCCTGGACTAGCGGGAGGGATGAGACCCAGTACTTC
CDR3: CASSSWTSGRDETQYF

J: TRBJ2-1
D: TRBD2
V: TRBV6-5
size: -
length: 15
DNA: TGTGCCAGCAGCCCGGGACTAGCGGGAGAGTATGAGCAGTTCTTC
CDR3: CASSPGLAGEYEQFF

J: TRBJ2-1
D: -
V: TRBV27
size: -
length: 11
DNA: TGTGCCAGCAGTTTAGGGCCTGAGCAGTTCTTC
CDR3: CASSLGPEQFF

J: TRBJ2-1
D: TRBD1
V: TRBV29-1
size: -
length: 16
DNA: TGCAGCGTCGAAGACCTAAACAGGGGGTCCTACAATGAGCAGTTCTTC
CDR3: CSVEDLNRGSYNEQFF

J: TRBJ2-1
D: TRBD2
V: TRBV7-6
size: -
length: 14
DNA: TGTGCCAGCAGCGCGGGAGGGCCGGTCAATGAGCAGTTCTTC
CDR3: CASSAGGPVNEQFF

J: TRBJ2-3
D: TRBD2
V: TRBV9
size: -
length: 16
DNA: TGTGCCAGCAGCGTTAAGCGGGAGGTCCCAACAGATACGCAGTATTTT
CDR3: CASSVKREVPTDTQYF

J: TRBJ2-2
D: TRBD1
V: TRBV5-4
size: -
length: 16
DNA: TGTGCCAGCAGCTACACAGGGGGCGCGGGCACCGGGGAGCTGTTTTTT
CDR3: CASSYTGGAGTGELFF

J: TRBJ2-5
D: -
V: TRBV2
size: -
length: 14
DNA: TGTGCCAGAAAGACAGGACCCGACCAAGAGACCCAGTACTTC
CDR3: CARKTGPDQETQYF

J: TRBJ2-7
D: -
V: TRBV4-1
size: once
length: 15
DNA: TGCGCCAGCAGCCTAATCGCGGACTCGTCTTACGAGCAGTACTTC
CDR3: CASSLIADSSYEQYF

J: TRBJ2-1
D: TRBD2
V: TRBV5-4
size: few
length: 13
DNA: TGTGCCAGCAGCTCGGGACTAGCGGGAAAGCAGTTCTTC
CDR3: CASSSGLAGKQFF

J: TRBJ1-1
D: TRBD1
V: TRBV10-1
size: -
length: 15
DNA: TGCGCCAGCAGTGGAAGGGGACAGTTGAACACTGAAGCTTTCTTT
CDR3: CASSGRGQLNTEAFF

J: TRBJ2-1
D: TRBD2
V: TRBV7-2
size: -
length: 16
DNA: TGTGCCAGCAGCCCCTGGGGTAGCGGGAGGTACAATGAGCAGTTCTTC
CDR3: CASSPWGSGRYNEQFF

J: TRBJ2-7
D: TRBD1
V: TRBV28
size: -
length: 14
DNA: TGTGCCAGCAGTGATCGGGACAGCCCCTACGAGCAGTACTTC
CDR3: CASSDRDSPYEQYF

J: TRBJ2-7
D: TRBD2
V: TRBV2
size: few
length: 13
DNA: TGTGCCAGCAGGGCCGGGAGGGCTGGCGAGCAGTACTTC
CDR3: CASRAGRAGEQYF

J: TRBJ2-7
D: -
V: TRBV7-9
size: -
length: 16
DNA: TGTGCCAGCAGCTTAAGCCGGGACAAGGGCTCCTACGTGCAGTACTTC
CDR3: CASSLSRDKGSYVQYF

J: TRBJ1-1
D: -
V: TRBV9
size: -
length: 13
DNA: TGTGCCAGCAGCGTGATGGAGGAGACTGAAGCTTTCTTT
CDR3: CASSVMEETEAFF